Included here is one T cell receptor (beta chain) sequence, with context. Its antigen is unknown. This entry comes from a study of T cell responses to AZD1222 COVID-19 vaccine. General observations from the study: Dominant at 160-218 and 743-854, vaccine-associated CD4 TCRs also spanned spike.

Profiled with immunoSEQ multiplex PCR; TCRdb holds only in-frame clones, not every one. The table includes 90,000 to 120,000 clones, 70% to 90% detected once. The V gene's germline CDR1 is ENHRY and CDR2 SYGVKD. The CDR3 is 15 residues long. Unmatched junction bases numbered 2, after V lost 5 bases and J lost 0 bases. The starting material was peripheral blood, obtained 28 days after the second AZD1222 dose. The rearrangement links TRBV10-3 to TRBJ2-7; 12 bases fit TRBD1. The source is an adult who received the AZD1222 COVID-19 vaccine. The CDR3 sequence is CAISPGQGASYEQYF. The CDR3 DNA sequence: TGTGCCATCAGTCCGGGACAGGGGGCCTCCTACGAGCAGTACTTC.